This entry features one TCR beta chain sequence. These data are taken from a study of shared clonotypes between healthy human individuals. This CDR3 contains 15 residues. With 2 bases removed from V and 6 bases from J, the gap between germline ends came to 11 bases. The germline CDR1 and CDR2 sequences are SNHLY and FYNNEI. The repertoire was sequenced with immunoSEQ multiplex PCR; TCRdb's copy has only in-frame clones and lacks some. The top ten hold 0.39% of the sample, which has approximately 2.1 million clones, approximately 93% seen once. The gene calls are TRBV2 and TRBJ1-6; no firm D call. Input material: naive CD4+ T cells from PBMCs. Noted subset: CD45RA+ positively selected. The receptor comes from a man younger than 35 in good health. Some clones in this sample may be carry-over from other donors' samples. This chain's CDR3 is CASSEKVAVNSPLHF. The CDR3 DNA follows: TGTGCCAGCAGTGAAAAAGTGGCAGTTAATTCACCCCTCCACTTT.